The next 8 T cell receptor beta chains were all read from a single sample in a study of blood T cells in healthy people across ages. Alongside a J-beta primer mix, a sample-barcoded 5' primer served in a second PCR lasting roughly 6 to 12 cycles. TCRdb re-called the 5' RACE reads through MiXCR, storing one row per CDR3 protein. In the table there are almost 300,000 distinct CDR3 sequences, roughly 26% of which are singletons. The sequencing input was blood. These receptors originate from an older woman in good health.

The chain is built from TRBV27 and TRBJ1-2, with 7 nucleotides matching TRBD1. The CDR3 runs 16 residues. Germline values: CDR1 MNHEY, CDR2 SMNVEV (reference sequence). V lost 0 bases and J lost 4; bases outside the gene matches: 8. In DNA, the CDR3 is TGTGCCAGCAGTTTATCGAACACCGGGACAGTCTATGGCTACACCTTC. As protein: CASSLSNTGTVYGYTF.

In nucleotides, the CDR3 is TGTGCCAGCAGCTTAGCTGGGACCGAGCAAGAGACCCAGTACTTC. Translation gives CASSLAGTEQETQYF. This chain joins TRBV11-2 and TRBJ2-5; tentatively, D is TRBD1 or TRBD2 (5 bases each). Germline loops: CDR1 SGHAT, CDR2 FQNNGV. The CDR3 is 15 amino acids. V was shortened by 1 base and J by 2 bases, with 11 bases between the two germline ends.

With respect to this clonotype: One end of the junction does not line up with germline, which may come from a read error. The chain joins TRBV7-2 to TRBJ2-1; 8 bases fit TRBD2. The CDR3 totals 15 residues. Germline CDR1 reads SGHTA; CDR2 reads FQGNSA. The CDR3 spells CANSDRRLASNEQFF. CDR3 nucleotides: TGTGCCAACAGCGATAGAAGACTAGCGTCCAATGAGCAGTTCTTC.

This chain connects TRBV7-8 to TRBJ2-5; D remains ambiguous. Deletions cut 7 bases from V and 5 bases from J, with 23 bases between. The CDR3 runs 16 residues. Germline V gene lookup returns CDR1 SGHVS and CDR2 FQNEAQ. The CDR3 DNA reads as TGTGCCAGCACCCAAGGGCTACAATTGCGCAAGGAGACCCAGTACTTC. This translates into CASTQGLQLRKETQYF.

This clonotype was counted at least ten times. The gene calls are TRBV3-1 and TRBJ2-1; D is uncertain. CDR1 and CDR2 (germline): LGHDT, YNNKEL (reference sequence). V lost 3 bases and J lost 7, with 10 bases in between. The CDR3 contains 13 residues. This chain's CDR3 is CASSHHSLNEQFF. For the CDR3, the DNA is TGTGCCAGCAGCCACCACAGTTTGAATGAGCAGTTCTTC.

This clonotype was picked up many times. The chain joins TRBV12-5 to TRBJ1-5; TRBD1 matches 7 bases. Per germline, CDR1 LGHNT and CDR2 FRNRAP. The trim removed 6 bases at V and 5 bases at J, leaving 7 bases unmatched. This CDR3 contains 14 residues. CDR3 in DNA: TGTGCTAGTGGGACAGGGACACTATATCAGCCCCAGCATTTT. As protein: CASGTGTLYQPQHF.

This clonotype turned up a few times. The chain is built from TRBV29-1 and TRBJ2-1, with D uncertain. The CDR3 loop spans 11 amino acids. Germline loops: CDR1 SQVTM, CDR2 ANQGSEA. The V end was cut by 6 bases, the J end by 3 bases, with 6 bases between. Here the CDR3 DNA reads TGCAGCGTCCTTCGCTACAATGAGCAGTTCTTC. This codes for CSVLRYNEQFF.

The genes are TRBV20-1 and TRBJ2-3; TRBD2 agrees at 13 bases. This CDR3 is 15 amino acids long. Germline V gives CDR1 DFQATT, CDR2 SNEGSKA (reference sequence). The ends lost 5 bases at V and 4 bases at J; junction bases unmatched: 6. This CDR3 reads CSASGLAGASDTQYF. The CDR3 coding sequence is TGCAGTGCTTCCGGACTAGCGGGAGCCTCAGATACGCAGTATTTT.